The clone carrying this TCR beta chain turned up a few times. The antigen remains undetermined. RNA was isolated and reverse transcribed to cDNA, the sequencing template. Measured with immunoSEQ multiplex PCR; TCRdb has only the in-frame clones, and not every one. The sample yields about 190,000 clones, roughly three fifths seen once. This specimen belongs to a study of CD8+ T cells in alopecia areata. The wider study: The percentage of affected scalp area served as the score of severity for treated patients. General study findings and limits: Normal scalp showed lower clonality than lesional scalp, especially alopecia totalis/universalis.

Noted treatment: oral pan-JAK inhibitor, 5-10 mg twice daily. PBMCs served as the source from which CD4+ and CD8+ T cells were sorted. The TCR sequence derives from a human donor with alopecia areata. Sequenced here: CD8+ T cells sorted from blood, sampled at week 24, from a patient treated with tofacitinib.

As DNA, the CDR3 is TGTGCCAGCAGCGGGGGACAGGGAAGTCAGCCCCAGCATTTT. Translated: CASSGGQGSQPQHF. This sequence joins TRBV5-6 and TRBJ1-5, with 9 bases that match TRBD1. V lost 4 bases to trimming and J lost 6 bases; unmatched junction nucleotides: 5. Germline CDR1 is SGHDT and CDR2 is YYEEEE. The CDR3 totals 14 residues.